Listed here are 22 T cell receptor beta chains from one sample, sequenced in a study of blood T cells in healthy people across ages. A second PCR, run for about 6 to 11 cycles, used a sample-barcoded 5' primer plus a J-beta primer mix. TCRdb passed the 5' RACE reads through MiXCR, listing each CDR3 protein once. There are about 590,000 distinct CDR3 sequences in the sample; 25% to 30% occur only once, and 15% to 18% lies in the top ten. Sequenced material: blood. These receptors all stem from a woman aged 80 or older in good health.

This clonotype was seen repeatedly, ten times or more. This chain links TRBV20-1 with TRBJ2-6; D gene unclear. Per the germline V gene, CDR1 is DFQATT and CDR2 is SNEGSKA (reference sequence). V lost 2 bases and J 0 bases, leaving 5 bases between the germline ends. The CDR3 totals 14 residues. This CDR3 is CSARQTSGANVLTF. The CDR3 DNA reads as TGCAGTGCTAGACAGACCTCTGGGGCCAACGTCCTGACTTTC.

This clonotype was counted between two and nine times. This may arise from a read error, as a much more abundant clone is one base away. The chain joins TRBV4-3 to TRBJ2-5; D possibly corresponds to TRBD2 (5 bases). The CDR3 covers 16 residues. The V gene's germline CDR1 is LGHNA and CDR2 YSLEER. V was cut by 0 bases and J by 5 bases, with 16 bases left in between. This CDR3 reads CASSQEAVRTRETQYF. The CDR3 nucleotides are TGCGCCAGCAGCCAAGAGGCGGTTCGGACTCGGGAGACCCAGTACTTC.

Turning to this clonotype: This sequence may be a read error, since a much larger clone differs from it by one base. The rearrangement links TRBV7-9 to TRBJ1-2; TRBD1 matches at 7 bases. The CDR3 totals 14 residues. Germline lookup yields CDR1 SEHNR and CDR2 FQNEAQ (reference sequence). CDR3 sequence (DNA): TGTGCCGGCAGCTTAGACAGGGTGTCTGGCGGCTACACCTTC. Protein: CAGSLDRVSGGYTF.

This clonotype was recorded at least ten times. This chain links TRBV5-5 with TRBJ2-1; D is perhaps TRBD1 or TRBD2 (5 bases each). CDR3 length: 15 residues. The germline V gene encodes CDR1 SGHKS and CDR2 YYEKEE (reference sequence). V dropped 4 bases and J dropped 3 bases, with 14 bases sitting between them. CDR3 nucleotide sequence: TGTGCCAGCAGCCGGGACGGGGCGAACTACAATGAGCAGTTCTTC. This encodes CASSRDGANYNEQFF.

The chain recombines TRBV2 with TRBJ1-2; D is ambiguous. CDR3 length equals 14 residues. Trimming left V 4 bases short and J 4 bases short, with 13 bases between. CDR1 and CDR2 from the germline V gene are SNHLY and FYNNEI. CDR3: CASSVLQSSYGYTF. For the CDR3, the DNA is TGTGCCAGCAGTGTTCTACAGTCTAGCTATGGCTACACCTTC.

This clonotype was counted once. This may arise from a read error, as a much more abundant clone is one base away. The chain uses TRBV12-3 or TRBV12-4 and TRBJ1-4, with 7 bases aligning to TRBD1. CDR3 length: 14 residues. For the CDR3, the DNA is TGTGCCGGCAGTCTCCAGGGGGGGAATGAAAAACTGTTTTTT. Translated, it gives CAGSLQGGNEKLFF.

This clonotype was seen repeatedly, ten times or more. The J gene is TRBJ2-3, the V gene TRBV20-1, with 10 bases fitting TRBD1. The CDR3 consists of 14 residues. V was clipped by 6 bases and J by 3 bases; unmatched bases: 6. The germline gives CDR1 DFQATT, CDR2 SNEGSKA (reference sequence). The CDR3 loop is CSAGGQGGTDTQYF. In DNA, the CDR3 is TGCAGTGCAGGAGGACAGGGGGGAACAGATACGCAGTATTTT.

In this sample, this clonotype turned up many times. This chain uses TRBV7-6 with TRBJ2-7; TRBD2 might be the D (6 bases). Trimming stripped 7 bases from V and 3 bases from J, with 19 bases between. Germline V gene lookup returns CDR1 SGHVS and CDR2 FNYEAQ. The CDR3 covers 15 residues. The CDR3 spells CASTPTAAGGYEQYF. The CDR3 DNA is TGTGCCAGCACCCCCACGGCCGCCGGGGGCTACGAGCAGTACTTC. Together with reference TRBV7-6 and TRBJ2-7, the CDR3 gives the full variable domain: GAGVSQSPRYKVTKRGQDVALRCDPISGHVSLYWYRQALGQGPEFLTYFNYEAQQDKSGLPNDRFSAERPEGSISTLTIQRTEQRDSAMYRCASTPTAAGGYEQYFGPGTRLTVT.

Of note for this clonotype: Being one base from a much bigger clone, this may be a read error. The chain joins TRBV5-6 to TRBJ2-3; 7 bases map to TRBD1. The CDR3 totals 15 residues. CDR1 and CDR2 (germline): SGHDT, YYEEEE. CDR3 protein: CVSSFSDRESDTQYF. Here the CDR3 DNA reads TGTGTCAGCAGCTTCTCCGACAGGGAATCGGATACGCAGTATTTT.

With regard to this clonotype: A read error may produce the germline difference seen at one junction end. V gene TRBV12-3 or TRBV12-4 combines with J gene TRBJ2-3; D is possibly TRBD1 or TRBD2 (5 bases each). CDR3 length: 12 residues. The CDR3 protein is CASSLEGRTQYF. DNA for the CDR3: TGTGCCAGCAGCTTAGAGGGACGTACGCAGTATTTT.

On this clonotype itself: A read error is possible here, since a much larger clone lies one base away. The J gene is TRBJ2-1, the V gene TRBV20-1; D might be TRBD1 (5 bases). The CDR3 sequence is 18 residues long. Trimming removed 8 bases at V and 5 bases at J, with 31 bases between. In germline, CDR1 is DFQATT, CDR2 SNEGSKA (reference sequence). This CDR3 is CSTKGISERQSLNNEQFF. The CDR3 region has the DNA TGCAGTACTAAGGGCATAAGCGAGCGACAGAGTCTGAACAATGAGCAGTTCTTC.

The sample holds many counts of this clonotype. The chain joins TRBV29-1 to TRBJ2-1; 10 bases align to TRBD1. J gave up 4 bases and V 7 bases, and 4 bases lay outside the gene matches. This CDR3 spans 13 amino acids. Germline V gene lookup returns CDR1 SQVTM and CDR2 ANQGSEA. CDR3 in amino acids: CSARTGGYNEQFF. The DNA for the CDR3 is TGCAGCGCCAGGACAGGGGGTTACAATGAGCAGTTCTTC.

This clonotype was recorded at least ten times. This chain joins TRBV30 and TRBJ1-4; 8 bases align to TRBD1. CDR3 size: 14 residues. V gave up 3 bases and J gave up 5 bases; unmatched junction bases: 5. Per germline, CDR1 GTSNPN and CDR2 SVGIG (reference sequence). The CDR3 here is CAWSAGTGNEKLFF. CDR3 sequence (DNA): TGTGCCTGGAGCGCCGGGACAGGAAATGAAAAACTGTTTTTT.

This clonotype was observed at least ten times. V and J are TRBV25-1 and TRBJ2-5; D tentatively reads TRBD1 or TRBD2 (6 bases each). Germline CDR1 MGHDK, CDR2 SYGVNS. V shed 10 bases and J shed 5 bases, with 20 bases lying between them. CDR3 length equals 14 residues. The CDR3 DNA follows: TGTGCCATCCAACCCACGGGGGCTAGGGAGACCCAGTACTTC. It codes for CAIQPTGARETQYF. The variable domain in full, completed from reference TRBV25-1 and TRBJ2-5, reads EADIYQTPRYLVIGTGKKITLECSQTMGHDKMYWYQQDPGMELHLIHYSYGVNSTEKGDLSSESTVSRIRTEHFPLTLESARPSHTSQYLCAIQPTGARETQYFGPGTRLLVL.

The chain recombines TRBV29-1 with TRBJ2-7; D gene uncertain. Trimming took 1 base from V and 3 from J, leaving 7 bases between them. This CDR3 has 12 residues. In germline, CDR1 is SQVTM, CDR2 ANQGSEA. Here the CDR3 DNA reads TGCAGCGTTGAAGCGGGCCGCTACGAGCAGTACTTC. Translated, it gives CSVEAGRYEQYF.

The chain couples TRBV19 to TRBJ2-1, with 9 bases fitting TRBD1. This CDR3 contains 12 residues. CDR1 is LNHDA and CDR2 is SQIVND in the germline V gene (reference sequence). V shed 6 bases, J shed 10 bases, and the junction held 4 bases outside the gene matches. The CDR3 DNA reads TGTGCCAGTAGACAGGGGGCCAGGGAGCAGTTCTTC. It is translated as CASRQGAREQFF.

V and J are TRBV14 and TRBJ2-3; 8 bases align to TRBD1. There are 16 residues in the CDR3. J lost 3 bases, V lost 1 base, and 6 bases had no gene match. Germline V gene sequence: CDR1 SGHDN, CDR2 FVKESK. The CDR3 sequence: CASSQGGQGATDTQYF. The CDR3 DNA reads TGTGCCAGCAGCCAAGGAGGGCAGGGGGCAACAGATACGCAGTATTTT.

The chain joins TRBV20-1 to TRBJ2-5; TRBD1 matches 11 bases. The length of the CDR3 is 15 residues. Germline lookup yields CDR1 DFQATT and CDR2 SNEGSKA (reference sequence). Losses at the gene ends were 0 bases for V and 3 bases for J; bases not matched to a gene: 3. This chain's CDR3 is CSARDGTGGEETQYF. DNA of the CDR3: TGCAGTGCTAGAGACGGGACAGGGGGGGAAGAGACCCAGTACTTC.

This clonotype was seen many times. The chain uses TRBV15 and TRBJ1-2, with 7 bases identical to TRBD1. The junction had 7 bases not matched to a gene; V was cut back by 5 bases and J by 7 bases. The germline CDR1 and CDR2 sequences are LNHNV and YYDKDF (reference sequence). CDR3 length equals 13 residues. Written as DNA, the CDR3 is TGTGCCACCAGCCCCGACAGGGAGGGTGGCTACACCTTC. Protein: CATSPDREGGYTF.

This clonotype has more than one count but fewer than ten. The V call is TRBV6-2 or TRBV6-3, the J call TRBJ2-7; D not certain. The CDR3 is 13 residues long. The V and J ends lost 6 bases and 7 bases respectively, with 16 bases between them. Germline V gene sequence: CDR1 MNHEY, CDR2 SVGEGT. The CDR3 protein is CASRSRTDNEQYF. The CDR3 region has the DNA TGTGCCAGCAGATCTCGAACAGACAATGAGCAGTACTTC.

The chain carries TRBV18 and TRBJ2-3, with 10 bases identical to TRBD2. V gave up 3 bases and J gave up 10 bases; unmatched junction bases: 10. CDR3 length: 15 amino acids. In germline, CDR1 is KGHSH, CDR2 LQKENI. The CDR3 DNA reads as TGTGCCAGCTCACCGAGCGGGGGGGCCCGTGATGCGCAGTATTTT. Amino acids: CASSPSGGARDAQYF.

The V and J genes are TRBV7-2 and TRBJ2-4, with a possible D match to TRBD2 (6 bases). The CDR3 runs to 14 residues. The germline V gene has CDR1 SGHTA and CDR2 FQGNSA. V lost 0 bases and J 6 bases, leaving 9 bases between the germline ends. The CDR3: CASSLAGGANIQYF. In nucleotides, the CDR3 is TGTGCCAGCAGCTTAGCCGGAGGGGCAAACATTCAGTACTTC.